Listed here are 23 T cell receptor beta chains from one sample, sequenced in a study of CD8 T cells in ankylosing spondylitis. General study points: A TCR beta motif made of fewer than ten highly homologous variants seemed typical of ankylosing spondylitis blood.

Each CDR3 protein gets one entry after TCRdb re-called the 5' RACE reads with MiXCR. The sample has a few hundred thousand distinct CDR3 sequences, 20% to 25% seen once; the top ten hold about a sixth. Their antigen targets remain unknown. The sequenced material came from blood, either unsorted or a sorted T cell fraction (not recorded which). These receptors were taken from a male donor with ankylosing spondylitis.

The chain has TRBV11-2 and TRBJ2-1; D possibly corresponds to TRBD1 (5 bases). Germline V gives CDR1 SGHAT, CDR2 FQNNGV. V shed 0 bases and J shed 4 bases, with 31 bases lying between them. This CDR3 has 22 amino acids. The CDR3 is CASSLDKLKGLGETNLYNEQFF. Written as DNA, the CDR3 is TGTGCCAGCAGCTTAGACAAATTAAAAGGTTTAGGGGAAACAAACCTTTACAATGAGCAGTTCTTC. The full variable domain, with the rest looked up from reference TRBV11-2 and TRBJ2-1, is EAGVAQSPRYKIIEKRQSVAFWCNPISGHATLYWYQQILGQGPKLLIQFQNNGVVDDSQLPKDRFSAERLKGVDSTLKIQPAKLEDSAVYLCASSLDKLKGLGETNLYNEQFFGPGTRLTVL.

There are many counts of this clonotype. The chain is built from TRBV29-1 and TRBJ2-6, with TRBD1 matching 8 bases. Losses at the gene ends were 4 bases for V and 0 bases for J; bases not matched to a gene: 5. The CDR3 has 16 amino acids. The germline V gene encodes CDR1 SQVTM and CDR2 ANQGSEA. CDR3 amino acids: CSVVDRGNSGANVLTF. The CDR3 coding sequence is TGCAGCGTTGTTGACAGGGGCAACTCTGGGGCCAACGTCCTGACTTTC. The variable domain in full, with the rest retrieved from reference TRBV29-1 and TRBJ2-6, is SAVISQKPSRDICQRGTSLTIQCQVDSQVTMMFWYRQQPGQSLTLIATANQGSEATYESGFVIDKFPISRPNLTFSTLTVSNMSPEDSSIYLCSVVDRGNSGANVLTFGAGSRLTVL.

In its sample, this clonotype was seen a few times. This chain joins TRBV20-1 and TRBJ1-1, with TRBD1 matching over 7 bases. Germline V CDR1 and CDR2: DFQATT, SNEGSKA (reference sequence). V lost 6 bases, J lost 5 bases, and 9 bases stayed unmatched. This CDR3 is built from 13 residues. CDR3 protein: CSAFDSGGTEAFF. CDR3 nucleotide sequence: TGCAGTGCGTTTGATTCAGGGGGGACTGAAGCTTTCTTT.

The DNA of the CDR3 is TGTGCCAGCAGTCTGCTAGCGGGAGATAGGACCGGGGAGCTGTTTTTT. Translating gives CASSLLAGDRTGELFF. The chain is built from TRBV6-4 and TRBJ2-2; 10 nucleotides align to TRBD2. The trim removed 5 bases at V and 5 bases at J, leaving 8 bases unmatched. Germline V lookup: CDR1 MRHNA, CDR2 SNTAGT. The CDR3 totals 16 residues.

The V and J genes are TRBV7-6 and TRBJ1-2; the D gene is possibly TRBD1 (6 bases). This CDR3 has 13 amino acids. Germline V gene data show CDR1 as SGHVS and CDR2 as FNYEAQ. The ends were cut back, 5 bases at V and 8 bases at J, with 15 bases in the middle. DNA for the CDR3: TGTGCCAGCAGCCCAGCCGCAGGGGTCGGCTACACCTTC. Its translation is CASSPAAGVGYTF. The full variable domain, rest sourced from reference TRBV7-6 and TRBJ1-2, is GAGVSQSPRYKVTKRGQDVALRCDPISGHVSLYWYRQALGQGPEFLTYFNYEAQQDKSGLPNDRFSAERPEGSISTLTIQRTEQRDSAMYRCASSPAAGVGYTFGSGTRLTVV.

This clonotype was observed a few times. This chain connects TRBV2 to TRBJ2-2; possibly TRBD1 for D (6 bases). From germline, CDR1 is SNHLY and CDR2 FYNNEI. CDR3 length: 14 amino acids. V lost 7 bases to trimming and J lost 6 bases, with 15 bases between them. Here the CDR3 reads CASKDRSFSGELFF. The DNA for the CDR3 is TGTGCCAGCAAGGACAGATCTTTCTCCGGGGAGCTGTTTTTT. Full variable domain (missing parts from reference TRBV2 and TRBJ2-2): EPEVTQTPSHQVTQMGQEVILRCVPISNHLYFYWYRQILGQKVEFLVSFYNNEISEKSEIFDDQFSVERPDGSNFTLKIRSTKLEDSAMYFCASKDRSFSGELFFGEGSRLTVL.

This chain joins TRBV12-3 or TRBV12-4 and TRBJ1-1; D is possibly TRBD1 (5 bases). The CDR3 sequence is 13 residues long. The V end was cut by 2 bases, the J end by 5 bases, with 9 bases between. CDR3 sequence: CASSLLEGTEAFF. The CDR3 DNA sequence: TGTGCCAGCAGTTTACTGGAGGGGACTGAAGCTTTCTTT.

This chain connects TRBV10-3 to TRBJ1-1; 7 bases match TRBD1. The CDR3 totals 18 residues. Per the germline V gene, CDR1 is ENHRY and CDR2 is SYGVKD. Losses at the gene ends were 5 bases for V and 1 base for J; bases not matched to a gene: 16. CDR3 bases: TGTGCCATCAGTAAACCGGGACAGCGGCTCCGGGAGAACACTGAAGCTTTCTTT. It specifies CAISKPGQRLRENTEAFF.

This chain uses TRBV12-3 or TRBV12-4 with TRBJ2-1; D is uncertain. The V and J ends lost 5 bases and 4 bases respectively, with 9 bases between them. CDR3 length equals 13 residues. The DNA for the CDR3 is TGTGCCAGCAGTCTCATGGGGTACAATGAGCAGTTCTTC. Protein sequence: CASSLMGYNEQFF.

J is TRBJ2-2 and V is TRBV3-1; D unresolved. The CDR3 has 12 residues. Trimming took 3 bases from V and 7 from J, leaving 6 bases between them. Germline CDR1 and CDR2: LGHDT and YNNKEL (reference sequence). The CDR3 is CASSHGDGELFF. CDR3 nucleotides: TGTGCCAGCAGCCATGGGGACGGGGAGCTGTTTTTT.

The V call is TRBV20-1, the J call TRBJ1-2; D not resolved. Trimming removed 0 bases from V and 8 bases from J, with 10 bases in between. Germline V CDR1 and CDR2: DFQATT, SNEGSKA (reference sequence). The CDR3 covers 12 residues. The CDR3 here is CSAREDPWGYTF. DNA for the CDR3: TGCAGTGCTAGAGAGGACCCTTGGGGCTACACCTTC.

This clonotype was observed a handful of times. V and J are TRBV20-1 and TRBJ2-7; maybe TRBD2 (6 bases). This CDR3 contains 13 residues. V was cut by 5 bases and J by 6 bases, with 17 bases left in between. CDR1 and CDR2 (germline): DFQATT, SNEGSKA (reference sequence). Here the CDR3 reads CSARDSPSAEQYF. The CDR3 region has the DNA TGCAGTGCTCGGGACTCCCCTTCCGCCGAGCAGTACTTC.

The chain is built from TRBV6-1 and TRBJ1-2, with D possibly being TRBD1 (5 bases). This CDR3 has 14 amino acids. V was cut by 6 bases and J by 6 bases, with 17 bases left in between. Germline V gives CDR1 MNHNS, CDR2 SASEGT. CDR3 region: CASSSRWGVDGYTF. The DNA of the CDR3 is TGTGCCAGCAGCTCCCGCTGGGGGGTCGATGGCTACACCTTC.

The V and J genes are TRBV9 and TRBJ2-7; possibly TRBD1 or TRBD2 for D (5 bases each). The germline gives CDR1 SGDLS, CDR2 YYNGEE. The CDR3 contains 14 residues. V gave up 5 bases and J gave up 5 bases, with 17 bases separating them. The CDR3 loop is CASRRDAQSHEQYF. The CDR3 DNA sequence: TGTGCCAGCAGACGGGACGCCCAATCCCACGAGCAGTACTTC.

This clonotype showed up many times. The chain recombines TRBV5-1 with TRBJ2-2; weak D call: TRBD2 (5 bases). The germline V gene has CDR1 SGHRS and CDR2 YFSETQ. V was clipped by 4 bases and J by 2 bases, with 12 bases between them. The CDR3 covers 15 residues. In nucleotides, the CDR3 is TGCGCCAGCAGCGACCGCGGGCACAACACCGGGGAGCTGTTTTTT. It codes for CASSDRGHNTGELFF.

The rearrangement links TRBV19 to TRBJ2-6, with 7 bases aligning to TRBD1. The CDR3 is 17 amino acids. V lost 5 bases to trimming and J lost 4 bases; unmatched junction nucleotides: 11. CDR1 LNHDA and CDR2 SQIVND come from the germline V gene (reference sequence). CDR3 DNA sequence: TGTGCCAGTAGTCCGAGGGACAGCCTCGTCGGGGCCAACGTCCTGACTTTC. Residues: CASSPRDSLVGANVLTF.

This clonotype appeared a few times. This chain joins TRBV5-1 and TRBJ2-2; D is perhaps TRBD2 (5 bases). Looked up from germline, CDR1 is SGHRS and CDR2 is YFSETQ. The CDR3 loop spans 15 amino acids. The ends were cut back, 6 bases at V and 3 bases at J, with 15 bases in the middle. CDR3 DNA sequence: TGCGCCAGCACCGTCGGAGGCAGCCACACCGGGGAGCTGTTTTTT. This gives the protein CASTVGGSHTGELFF.

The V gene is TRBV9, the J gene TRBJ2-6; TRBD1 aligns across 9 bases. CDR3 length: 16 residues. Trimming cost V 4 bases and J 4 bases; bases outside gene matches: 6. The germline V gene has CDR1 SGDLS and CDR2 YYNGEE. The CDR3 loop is CASSHGTGSGANVLTF. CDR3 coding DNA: TGTGCCAGCAGCCACGGGACAGGGTCCGGGGCCAACGTCCTGACTTTC.

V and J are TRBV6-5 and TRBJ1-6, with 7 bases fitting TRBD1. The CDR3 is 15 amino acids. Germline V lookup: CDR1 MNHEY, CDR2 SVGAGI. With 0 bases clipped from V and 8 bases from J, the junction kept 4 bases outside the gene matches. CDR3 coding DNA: TGTGCCAGCAGTTACTCCGGGACAGTGTATTCACCCCTCCACTTT. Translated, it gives CASSYSGTVYSPLHF.

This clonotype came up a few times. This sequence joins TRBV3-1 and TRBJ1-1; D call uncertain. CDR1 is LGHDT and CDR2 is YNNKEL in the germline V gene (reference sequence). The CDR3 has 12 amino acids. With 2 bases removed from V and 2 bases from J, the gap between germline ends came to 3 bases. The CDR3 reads CASSQLNTEAFF. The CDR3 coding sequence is TGTGCCAGCAGCCAACTTAACACTGAAGCTTTCTTT.

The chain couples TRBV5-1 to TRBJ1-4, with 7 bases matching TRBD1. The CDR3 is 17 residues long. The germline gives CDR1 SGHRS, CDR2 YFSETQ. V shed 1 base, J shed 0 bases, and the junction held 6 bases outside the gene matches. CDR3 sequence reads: CASSLTHRGPTNEKLFF. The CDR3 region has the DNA TGCGCCAGCAGCTTGACCCACAGGGGCCCAACTAATGAAAAACTGTTTTTT.

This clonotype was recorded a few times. The DNA for the CDR3 is TGTGCCAGCAGTGAGTCCAGGGGTTCTGGGGCCAACGTCCTGACTTTC. Translated, it gives CASSESRGSGANVLTF. The chain joins TRBV6-1 to TRBJ2-6; the D gene is possibly TRBD1 (6 bases). V lost 3 bases and J 1 base, leaving 10 bases between the germline ends. CDR3 length equals 16 residues. Germline CDR1 is MNHNS and CDR2 is SASEGT.

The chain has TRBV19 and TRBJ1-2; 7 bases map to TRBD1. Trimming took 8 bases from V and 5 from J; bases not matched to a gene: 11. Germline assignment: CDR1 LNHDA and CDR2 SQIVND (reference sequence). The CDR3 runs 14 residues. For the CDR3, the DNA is TGTGCCAGTTCCATGGACAGGCGGGGGTATGGCTACACCTTC. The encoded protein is CASSMDRRGYGYTF.